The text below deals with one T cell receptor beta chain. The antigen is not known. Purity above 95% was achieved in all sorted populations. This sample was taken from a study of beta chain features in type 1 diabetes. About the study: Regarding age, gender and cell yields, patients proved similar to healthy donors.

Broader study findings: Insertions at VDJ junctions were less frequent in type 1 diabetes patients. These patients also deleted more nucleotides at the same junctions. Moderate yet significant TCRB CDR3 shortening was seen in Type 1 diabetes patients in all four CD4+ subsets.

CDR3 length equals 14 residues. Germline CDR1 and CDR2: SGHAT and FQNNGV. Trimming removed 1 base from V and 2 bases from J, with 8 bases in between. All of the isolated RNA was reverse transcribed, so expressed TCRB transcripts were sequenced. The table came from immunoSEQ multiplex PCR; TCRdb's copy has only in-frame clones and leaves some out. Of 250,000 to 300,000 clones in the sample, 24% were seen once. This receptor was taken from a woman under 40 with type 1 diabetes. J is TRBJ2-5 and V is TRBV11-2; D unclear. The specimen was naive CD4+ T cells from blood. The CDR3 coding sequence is TGTGCCAGCAGCTTAGGAGCAGGTCAAGAGACCCAGTACTTC. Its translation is CASSLGAGQETQYF.